This TCR beta chain originates from a study of blood T cell repertoires in COVID-19. The wider study: Sites in the United States, Italy and Spain provided acute and convalescent COVID-19 samples. From T cells, B-cell-depleted T cells, or PBMCs came the material, which was cDNA or gDNA.

Some clones are missing from TCRdb's copy, which holds only in-frame ones; the method was immunoSEQ multiplex PCR. This table holds under 60,000 clones, over 75% found once. The sequencing sample was made of peripheral blood. The clonotype was recovered from a human donor in a cohort sampled during active COVID-19.

The CDR3 sequence is CASRPGQTNEKLFF. CDR3 bases: TGCGCCAGCAGACCGGGACAAACTAATGAAAAACTGTTTTTT. The J gene is TRBJ1-4, the V gene TRBV10-2; D is perhaps TRBD1 (6 bases). Germline V CDR1 and CDR2: WSHSY, SAAADI. Trimming stripped 6 bases from V and 1 base from J, with 9 bases between. CDR3 length: 14 residues.